These T cell receptor beta chains were read from a single sample in a study of blood T cell repertoires in COVID-19. Profiled with immunoSEQ multiplex PCR; TCRdb holds only in-frame clones, not every one. The sample shows about 350,000 clones, around nine tenths of them seen only once. The sequenced material came from PBMCs or T cells enriched from blood (not recorded which). These receptors all come from a woman aged 25 to 39 who had been exposed to COVID-19. CDR3s include the opening cysteine and the closing phenylalanine or tryptophan. D genes are given only for firm matches. Only part of the rows carry a size: once, few, many, or a class if the clone is expanded.

TRBV29-1	13	few	TRBJ2-7	TRBD1	CSVLRQGAYEQYF	TGCAGCGTCCTGAGACAGGGGGCTTACGAGCAGTACTTC
TRBV3-1/TRBV3-2	16	once	TRBJ2-1	TRBD2	CASSQGGLAPYNEQFF	TGTGCCAGCAGCCAAGGGGGACTAGCGCCCTACAATGAGCAGTTCTTC
TRBV28	14	-	TRBJ2-7	TRBD1	CASSLSRGRYEQYF	TGTGCCAGCAGTTTATCCAGGGGGCGGTACGAGCAGTACTTC
TRBV27	17	-	TRBJ2-2	TRBD1	CATLSAPGQANTGELFF	TGTGCCACCCTCTCCGCGCCGGGACAGGCGAACACCGGGGAGCTGTTTTTT
TRBV11-1	14	once	TRBJ2-5	-	CASSQTRGQETQYF	TGTGCCAGCAGCCAGACCCGGGGCCAAGAGACCCAGTACTTC
TRBV12-5	16	-	TRBJ2-5	TRBD1	CASGLPPGTAKETQYF	TGTGCTAGTGGTTTGCCTCCCGGGACAGCAAAAGAGACCCAGTACTTC
TRBV5-1	13	-	TRBJ2-7	-	CASSWEVPYEQYF	TGCGCCAGCAGCTGGGAGGTTCCCTACGAGCAGTACTTC
TRBV3-1/TRBV3-2	17	-	TRBJ2-7	TRBD2	CASSQDTSGAQSYEQYF	TGTGCCAGCAGCCAAGATACTAGCGGGGCCCAATCCTACGAGCAGTACTTC
TRBV5-1	15	-	TRBJ1-3	-	CASSLVGGEGNTIYF	TGCGCCAGCAGCTTGGTCGGCGGAGAGGGAAACACCATATATTTT
TRBV3-1/TRBV3-2	15	-	TRBJ1-2	-	CASSQDSHRNYGYTF	TGTGCCAGCAGCCAAGATAGCCACAGGAACTATGGCTACACCTTC
TRBV5-6	18	-	TRBJ1-3	TRBD1	CASSFGDRVQKPGNTIYF	TGTGCCAGCAGCTTTGGGGACAGGGTGCAAAAGCCAGGAAACACCATATATTTT
TRBV11-3	13	-	TRBJ1-1	TRBD1	CASSLDGQGEAFF	TGTGCCAGCAGCTTAGATGGACAGGGTGAAGCTTTCTTT
TRBV14	16	-	TRBJ2-1	-	CASSQGTARSYNEQFF	TGTGCCAGCAGCCAAGGGACAGCTCGATCCTACAATGAGCAGTTCTTC
TRBV29-1	14	few	TRBJ2-2	TRBD1	CSATTGGVTGELFF	TGCAGCGCCACTACAGGGGGCGTCACCGGGGAGCTGTTTTTT
TRBV5-1	15	-	TRBJ1-6	-	CASSLEVGYNSPLHF	TGCGCCAGCAGCTTGGAAGTCGGTTATAATTCACCCCTCCACTTT
TRBV6-1	14	-	TRBJ2-4	-	CASSDAGIKNIQYF	TGTGCCAGCAGTGATGCCGGGATAAAAAACATTCAGTACTTC
TRBV6-5	14	-	TRBJ1-1	-	CASTPGPGDTEAFF	TGTGCCAGCACCCCTGGTCCAGGGGACACTGAAGCTTTCTTT
TRBV5-1	15	-	TRBJ1-1	TRBD1	CASSLEDRGPTEAFF	TGCGCCAGCAGCCTTGAGGACAGGGGGCCCACTGAAGCTTTCTTT
TRBV28	15	-	TRBJ2-1	TRBD2	CASSFMGLVTNEQFF	TGTGCCAGCAGTTTTATGGGACTAGTAACCAATGAGCAGTTCTTC
TRBV7-2	15	-	TRBJ2-2	TRBD2	CASSPSVGLAGELFF	TGTGCCAGCAGCCCGTCAGTGGGACTAGCCGGGGAGCTGTTTTTT
TRBV2	15	-	TRBJ1-2	-	CASSEGATELYGYTF	TGTGCCAGCAGTGAGGGAGCGACGGAACTCTATGGCTACACCTTC
TRBV3-1/TRBV3-2	16	-	TRBJ2-7	-	CASSQVGSPVFYEQYF	TGTGCCAGCAGCCAAGTAGGTAGCCCTGTCTTCTACGAGCAGTACTTC
TRBV28	15	-	TRBJ1-3	-	CASSSGDGSGNTIYF	TGTGCCAGCAGTTCGGGGGACGGTTCTGGAAACACCATATATTTT
TRBV10-1	16	-	TRBJ2-1	-	CASSESHLSSYNEQFF	TGCGCCAGCAGTGAGTCCCACTTAAGCTCCTACAATGAGCAGTTCTTC
TRBV5-1	15	-	TRBJ2-1	-	CASSLVGSSYNEQFF	TGCGCCAGCAGCTTGGTAGGGAGCTCCTACAATGAGCAGTTCTTC
TRBV19	15	-	TRBJ1-5	TRBD1	CASSQLTGANQPQHF	TGTGCCAGTAGCCAACTAACAGGGGCCAATCAGCCCCAGCATTTT
TRBV4-2	13	-	TRBJ2-1	-	CASSQSLNNEQFF	TGTGCCAGCAGCCAGAGTCTGAACAATGAGCAGTTCTTC
TRBV28	15	-	TRBJ2-7	-	CASSRPQGLTYEQYF	TGTGCCAGCAGTCGACCCCAGGGACTTACCTACGAGCAGTACTTC
TRBV28	15	-	TRBJ1-5	TRBD1	CASSLPSGGNQPQHF	TGTGCCAGCAGTCTACCCTCAGGGGGGAATCAGCCCCAGCATTTT
TRBV7-9	13	-	TRBJ1-1	-	CASSPTGIVGAFF	TGTGCCAGCAGCCCTACAGGGATAGTTGGAGCTTTCTTT
TRBV30	13	-	TRBJ1-6	TRBD1	CACGGQGNSPLHF	TGTGCCTGTGGGGGACAGGGTAATTCACCCCTCCACTTT
TRBV15	15	-	TRBJ2-3	-	CATSRDGISTDTQYF	TGTGCCACCAGCAGAGACGGGATCAGCACAGATACGCAGTATTTT